This T cell receptor (beta chain) was captured by sequencing in a study of blood T cell repertoires in COVID-19. Study overall: Samples taken during acute and convalescent COVID-19 were collected in the United States, Italy and Spain.

Germline V gene data show CDR1 as LNHNV and CDR2 as YYDKDF (reference sequence). The trim removed 3 bases at V and 4 bases at J, leaving 10 bases unmatched. This CDR3 region has 16 residues. Sequenced by immunoSEQ multiplex PCR; TCRdb stores in-frame clones only, minus some. Among roughly 150,000 clones listed, over 70% were seen once. Everyone who took part was roughly 18 to 100 years old, and they came from some 23 US areas. Participants were placed into cohorts based on the clinical history they reported. This TCR was recovered from a woman between 40 and 50 years old with acute COVID-19. The sequenced sample consisted of PBMCs or T cells enriched from blood (not recorded which). The chain uses TRBV15 and TRBJ2-5; 8 positions match TRBD1. The CDR3 is CATSRSGQGGRETQYF. DNA for the CDR3: TGTGCCACCAGCAGGTCTGGACAGGGAGGTCGAGAGACCCAGTACTTC.